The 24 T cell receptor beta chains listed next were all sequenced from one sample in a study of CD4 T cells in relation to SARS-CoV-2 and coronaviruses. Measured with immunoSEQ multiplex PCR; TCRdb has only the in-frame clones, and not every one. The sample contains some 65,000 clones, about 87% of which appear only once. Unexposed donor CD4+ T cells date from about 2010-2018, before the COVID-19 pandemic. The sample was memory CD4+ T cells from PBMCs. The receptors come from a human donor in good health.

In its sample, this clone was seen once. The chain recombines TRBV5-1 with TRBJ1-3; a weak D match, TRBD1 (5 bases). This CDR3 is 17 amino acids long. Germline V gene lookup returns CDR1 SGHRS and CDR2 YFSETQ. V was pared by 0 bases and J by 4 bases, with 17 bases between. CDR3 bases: TGCGCCAGCAGCTTGGCCTATGGGGGTTCCTCGGGAAACACCATATATTTT. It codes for CASSLAYGGSSGNTIYF.

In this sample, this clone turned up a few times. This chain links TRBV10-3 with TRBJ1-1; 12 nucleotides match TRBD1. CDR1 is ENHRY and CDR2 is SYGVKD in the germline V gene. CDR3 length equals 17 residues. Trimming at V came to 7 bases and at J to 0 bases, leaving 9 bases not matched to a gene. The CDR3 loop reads CAITPGTGGSMNTEAFF. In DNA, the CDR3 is TGTGCCATCACGCCCGGGACAGGGGGCTCAATGAACACTGAAGCTTTCTTT.

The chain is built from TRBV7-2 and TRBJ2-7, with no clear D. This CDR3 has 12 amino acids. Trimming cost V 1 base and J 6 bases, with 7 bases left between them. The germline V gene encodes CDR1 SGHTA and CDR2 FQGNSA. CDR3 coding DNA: TGTGCCAGCAGCTTAGATCGTGGCGAGCAGTACTTC. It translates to CASSLDRGEQYF.

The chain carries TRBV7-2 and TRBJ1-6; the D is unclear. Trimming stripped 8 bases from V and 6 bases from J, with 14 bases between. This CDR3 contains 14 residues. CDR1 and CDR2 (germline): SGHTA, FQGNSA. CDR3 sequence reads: CASSSWAANSPLHF. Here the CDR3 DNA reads TGTGCCAGCTCCTCCTGGGCCGCTAATTCACCCCTCCACTTT.

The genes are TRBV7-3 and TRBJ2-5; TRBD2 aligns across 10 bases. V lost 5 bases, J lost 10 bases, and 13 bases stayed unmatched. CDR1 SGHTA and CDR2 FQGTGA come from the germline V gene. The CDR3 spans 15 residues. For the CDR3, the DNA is TGTGCCAGCAGCCCCGAACTAGCGGGGAGCGATATCCAGTACTTC. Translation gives CASSPELAGSDIQYF.

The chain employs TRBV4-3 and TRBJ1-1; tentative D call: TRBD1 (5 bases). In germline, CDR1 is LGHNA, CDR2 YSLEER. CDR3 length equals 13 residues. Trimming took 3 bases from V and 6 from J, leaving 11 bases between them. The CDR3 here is CASSQGRGAEAFF. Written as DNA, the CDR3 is TGCGCCAGCAGCCAGGGGCGGGGGGCTGAAGCTTTCTTT.

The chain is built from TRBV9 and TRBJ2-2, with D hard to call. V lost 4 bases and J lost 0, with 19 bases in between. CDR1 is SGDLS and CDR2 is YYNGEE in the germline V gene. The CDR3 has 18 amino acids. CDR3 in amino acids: CASSLDLLAPANTGELFF. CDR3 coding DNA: TGTGCCAGCAGCCTAGACCTCTTGGCGCCCGCGAACACCGGGGAGCTGTTTTTT.

DNA for the CDR3: TGTGCCAGCAGCGTAGTACCCTTCGGAGATACGCAGTATTTT. Translated, it gives CASSVVPFGDTQYF. The chain employs TRBV9 and TRBJ2-3; no clear D. The germline V gene encodes CDR1 SGDLS and CDR2 YYNGEE. CDR3 length equals 14 residues. Trimming removed 0 bases from V and 5 bases from J, with 10 bases in between.

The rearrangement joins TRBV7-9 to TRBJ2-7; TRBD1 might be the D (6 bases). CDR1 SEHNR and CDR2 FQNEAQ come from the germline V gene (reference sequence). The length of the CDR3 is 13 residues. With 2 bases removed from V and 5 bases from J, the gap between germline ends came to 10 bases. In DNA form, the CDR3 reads TGTGCCAGCAGCTTAATACAGGGCCACGAGCAGTACTTC. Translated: CASSLIQGHEQYF. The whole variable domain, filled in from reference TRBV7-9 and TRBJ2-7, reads DTGVSQNPRHKITKRGQNVTFRCDPISEHNRLYWYRQTLGQGPEFLTYFQNEAQLEKSRLLSDRFSAERPKGSFSTLEIQRTEQGDSAMYLCASSLIQGHEQYFGPGTRLTVT.

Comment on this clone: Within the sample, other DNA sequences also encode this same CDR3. The CDR3 region has the DNA TGTGCCAGCTCTCCAGGGGGCAATAATTCACCCCTCCACTTT. This codes for CASSPGGNNSPLHF. The gene calls are TRBV18 and TRBJ1-6; 8 bases map to TRBD1. Per the germline V gene, CDR1 is KGHSH and CDR2 is LQKENI. V shed 6 bases and J 5 bases; nucleotides not matched to a gene: 3. The CDR3 runs 14 residues.

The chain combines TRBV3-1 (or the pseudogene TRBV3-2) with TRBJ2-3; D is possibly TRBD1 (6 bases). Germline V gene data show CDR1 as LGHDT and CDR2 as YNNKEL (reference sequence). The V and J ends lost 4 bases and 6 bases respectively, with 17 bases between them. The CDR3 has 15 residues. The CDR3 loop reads CASSRLGQGMDTQYF. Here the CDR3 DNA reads TGTGCCAGCAGCCGACTTGGGCAGGGGATGGATACGCAGTATTTT.

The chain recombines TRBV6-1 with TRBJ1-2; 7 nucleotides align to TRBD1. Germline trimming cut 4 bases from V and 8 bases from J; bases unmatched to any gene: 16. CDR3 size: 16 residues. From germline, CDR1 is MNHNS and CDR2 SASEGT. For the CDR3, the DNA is TGTGCCAGCAGTGCTTTGTACCGGGACAGTAACCGAGGCTACACCTTC. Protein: CASSALYRDSNRGYTF.

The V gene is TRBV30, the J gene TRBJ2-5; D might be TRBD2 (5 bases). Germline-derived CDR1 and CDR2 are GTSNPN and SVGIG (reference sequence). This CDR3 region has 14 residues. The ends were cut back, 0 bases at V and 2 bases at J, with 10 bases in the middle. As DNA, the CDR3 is TGTGCCTGGAGTGTCGGAGGTATTCAAGAGACCCAGTACTTC. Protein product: CAWSVGGIQETQYF.

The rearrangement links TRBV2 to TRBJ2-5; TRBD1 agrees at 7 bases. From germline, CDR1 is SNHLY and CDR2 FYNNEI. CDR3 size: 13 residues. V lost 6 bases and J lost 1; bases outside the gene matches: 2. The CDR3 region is CASRGQRQETQYF. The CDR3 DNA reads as TGTGCCAGCAGGGGACAGCGCCAAGAGACCCAGTACTTC.

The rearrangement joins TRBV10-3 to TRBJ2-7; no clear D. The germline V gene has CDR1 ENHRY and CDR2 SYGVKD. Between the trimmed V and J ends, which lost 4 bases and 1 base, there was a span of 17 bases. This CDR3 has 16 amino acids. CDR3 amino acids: CAISGGTTTDSYEQYF. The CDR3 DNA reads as TGTGCCATCAGTGGGGGAACCACAACCGATTCCTACGAGCAGTACTTC.

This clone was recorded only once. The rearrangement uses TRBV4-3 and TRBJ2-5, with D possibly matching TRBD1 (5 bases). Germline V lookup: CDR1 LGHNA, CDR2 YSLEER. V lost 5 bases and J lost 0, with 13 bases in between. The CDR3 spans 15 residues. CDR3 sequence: CASSADQGNQETQYF. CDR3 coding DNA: TGCGCCAGCAGCGCCGACCAGGGAAACCAAGAGACCCAGTACTTC.

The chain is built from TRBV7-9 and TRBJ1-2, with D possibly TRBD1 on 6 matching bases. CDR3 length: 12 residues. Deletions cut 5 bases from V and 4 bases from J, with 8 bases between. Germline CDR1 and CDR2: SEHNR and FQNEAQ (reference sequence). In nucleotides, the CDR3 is TGTGCCAGCAGCGGGGGCCGCTATGGCTACACCTTC. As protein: CASSGGRYGYTF.

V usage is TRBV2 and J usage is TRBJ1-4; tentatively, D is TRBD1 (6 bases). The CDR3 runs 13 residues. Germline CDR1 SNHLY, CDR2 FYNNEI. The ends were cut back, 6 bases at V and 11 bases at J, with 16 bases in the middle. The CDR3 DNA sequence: TGTGCCAGCAGGGACAGCGCCGTTTATAAACTGTTTTTT. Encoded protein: CASRDSAVYKLFF.

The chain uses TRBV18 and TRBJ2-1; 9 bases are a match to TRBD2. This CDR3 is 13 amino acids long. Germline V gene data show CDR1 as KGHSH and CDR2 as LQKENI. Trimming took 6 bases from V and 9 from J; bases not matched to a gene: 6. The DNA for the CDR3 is TGTGCCAGCTCGACCGGGACTAGCATTGAGCAGTTCTTC. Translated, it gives CASSTGTSIEQFF.

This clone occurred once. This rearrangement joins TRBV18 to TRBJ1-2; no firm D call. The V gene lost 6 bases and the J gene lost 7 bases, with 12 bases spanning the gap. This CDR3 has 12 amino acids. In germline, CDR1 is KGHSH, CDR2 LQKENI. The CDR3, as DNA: TGTGCCAGCTCGGCACCTAACGGTGGCTACACCTTC. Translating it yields CASSAPNGGYTF. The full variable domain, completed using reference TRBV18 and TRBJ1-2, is NAGVMQNPRHLVRRRGQEARLRCSPMKGHSHVYWYRQLPEEGLKFMVYLQKENIIDESGMPKERFSAEFPKEGPSILRIQQVVRGDSAAYFCASSAPNGGYTFGSGTRLTVV.

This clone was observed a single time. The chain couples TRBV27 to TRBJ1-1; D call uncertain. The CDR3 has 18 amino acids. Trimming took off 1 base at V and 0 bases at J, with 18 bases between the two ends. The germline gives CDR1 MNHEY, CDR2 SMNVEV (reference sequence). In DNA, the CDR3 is TGTGCCAGCAGTTTATGGCCCCCGGGAGAATCCATGAACACTGAAGCTTTCTTT. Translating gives CASSLWPPGESMNTEAFF.

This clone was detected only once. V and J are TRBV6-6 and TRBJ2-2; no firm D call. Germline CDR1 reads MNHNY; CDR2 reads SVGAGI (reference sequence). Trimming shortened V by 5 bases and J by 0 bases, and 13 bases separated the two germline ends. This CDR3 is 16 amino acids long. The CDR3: CASSPRTGTNTGELFF. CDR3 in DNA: TGTGCCAGCAGTCCTCGGACGGGTACGAACACCGGGGAGCTGTTTTTT.

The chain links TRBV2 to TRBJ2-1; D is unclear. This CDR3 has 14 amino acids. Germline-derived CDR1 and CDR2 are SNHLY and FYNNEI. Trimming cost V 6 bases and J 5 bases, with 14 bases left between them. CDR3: CASRYDPDHNEQFF. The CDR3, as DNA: TGTGCCAGCAGGTACGACCCGGACCACAATGAGCAGTTCTTC. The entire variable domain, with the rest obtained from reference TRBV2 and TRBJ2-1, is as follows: EPEVTQTPSHQVTQMGQEVILRCVPISNHLYFYWYRQILGQKVEFLVSFYNNEISEKSEIFDDQFSVERPDGSNFTLKIRSTKLEDSAMYFCASRYDPDHNEQFFGPGTRLTVL.

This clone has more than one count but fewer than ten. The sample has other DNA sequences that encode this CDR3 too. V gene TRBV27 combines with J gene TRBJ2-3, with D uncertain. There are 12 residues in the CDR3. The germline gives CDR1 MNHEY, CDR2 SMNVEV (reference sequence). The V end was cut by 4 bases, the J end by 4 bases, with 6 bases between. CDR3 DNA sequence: TGTGCCAGCAGTTCTTCCGCAGATACGCAGTATTTT. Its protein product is CASSSSADTQYF.